This T cell receptor beta chain was recovered during a study of blood T cells in healthy people across ages. For every donor, a draw yielded roughly 9.3 milliliters of peripheral blood. A second PCR, run for roughly 6 to 11 cycles, used a sample-barcoded 5' primer plus a J-beta primer mix. TCRdb re-analysed the 5' RACE reads in MiXCR, keeping a single row per CDR3 protein. Among roughly 570,000 distinct CDR3 sequences listed, 25% to 30% were seen once. In germline, CDR1 is MNHNY, CDR2 SVGAGI (reference sequence). The CDR3 spans 14 residues. The V segment lost 7 bases and the J segment 6 bases; nucleotides outside the gene matches: 6.

The specimen was blood. The rearrangement links TRBV6-6 to TRBJ1-6; TRBD1 aligns across 7 bases. This clonotype originated in a woman in her 70s in good health. The CDR3 DNA is TGTGCCAGCACCGAGGGACAGCTTAATTCACCCCTCCACTTT. It is translated as CASTEGQLNSPLHF.